What follows describes a single T cell receptor beta chain. Surgery cases with the highest brain T cell transcript signatures were chosen for sequencing. At least one anti-epileptic drug was given before surgery. The data were taken from a study of brain T cells in children with intractable seizures. Libraries were prepared by immunoSEQ multiplex PCR; TCRdb keeps only in-frame clonotypes and omits some of them. The sample includes over 20,000 clones, roughly 94% of them seen just once. V lost 7 bases to trimming and J lost 3 bases; unmatched junction nucleotides: 4. Germline CDR1 reads SGDLS; CDR2 reads YYNGEE. The CDR3 runs to 13 residues.

The rearrangement links TRBV9 to TRBJ2-3; 8 bases map to TRBD2. Source: peripheral blood, taken at surgery. The TCR comes from a boy between 10 and 17 years old with focal cortical dysplasia and intractable seizures. The CDR3 loop reads CASQGLATDTQYF. The CDR3 coding sequence is TGTGCCAGCCAAGGACTAGCTACAGATACGCAGTATTTT.